These T cell receptor beta chains were read from a single sample in a study of blood T cells in healthy people across ages. Via MiXCR, TCRdb re-called the 5' RACE reads, giving one row per CDR3 protein. The sample includes around 2 million distinct CDR3 sequences, about two fifths of them seen just once. Material: blood. These receptors all stem from a human donor in good health. Both conserved end residues are part of each CDR3. Fields, in order: CDR3 length, clone size, J gene, V gene, D gene, CDR3 protein, CDR3 DNA. D genes are given only for firm matches. Clone size, where shown, is once, few, many, or a class for clones that have expanded.

12	-	TRBJ2-1	TRBV28	-	CASSFGNGGQFF	TGTGCCAGCAGTTTCGGTAACGGCGGGCAGTTCTTC
14	few	TRBJ2-5	TRBV7-9	TRBD1	CASSLGGQVQTQYF	TGTGCCAGCAGCTTAGGAGGACAGGTTCAGACCCAGTACTTC
15	-	TRBJ2-1	TRBV5-1	-	CASSRIVGINNEQFF	TGCGCCAGCAGCCGAATAGTTGGAATAAACAATGAGCAGTTCTTC
14	-	TRBJ2-5	TRBV7-9	-	CASSLKLGWETQYF	TGTGCCAGCAGCCTTAAGTTGGGATGGGAGACCCAGTACTTC
15	-	TRBJ2-1	TRBV4-3	TRBD2	CASSGGDPTYNEQFF	TGCGCCAGCAGCGGGGGGGACCCGACCTACAATGAGCAGTTCTTC
16	-	TRBJ2-3	TRBV6-6	-	CASSYRQTEPTDTQYF	TGTGCCAGCAGTTACCGCCAGACGGAGCCCACAGATACGCAGTATTTT
14	-	TRBJ2-3	TRBV5-6	-	CVSSPRRGGDTQYF	TGTGTCAGCAGCCCGAGGCGGGGAGGAGATACGCAGTATTTT
15	-	TRBJ1-6	TRBV27	-	CASSFRTAYNSPLHF	TGTGCCAGCAGTTTTCGGACAGCCTATAATTCACCCCTCCACTTT
13	-	TRBJ2-5	TRBV10-3	-	CAISESKAGTQYF	TGTGCCATCAGTGAGTCGAAAGCGGGGACCCAGTACTTC
14	few	TRBJ1-6	TRBV5-1	-	CASSLSGGGSPLHF	TGCGCCAGCAGCTTGTCCGGGGGGGGTTCACCCCTCCACTTT
13	-	TRBJ2-1	TRBV7-2	-	CASSSTVVGQQFF	TGTGCCAGCAGTTCAACGGTGGTGGGGCAACAGTTCTTC
14	-	TRBJ2-4	TRBV20-1	-	CSARGTTVKNIQYF	TGCAGTGCTAGAGGGACTACAGTCAAAAACATTCAGTACTTC
14	-	TRBJ1-2	TRBV28	-	CASRVTGTAYGYTF	TGTGCCAGCAGGGTAACAGGCACGGCCTATGGCTACACCTTC
15	-	TRBJ2-1	TRBV20-1	-	CSASLRGRLGSEQFF	TGCAGTGCTAGCCTGCGAGGGCGATTAGGAAGTGAGCAGTTCTTC
15	-	TRBJ2-5	TRBV20-1	TRBD2	CSARSLAGGRGTQYF	TGCAGTGCTAGAAGCCTAGCGGGGGGGCGGGGGACCCAGTACTTC
13	-	TRBJ1-5	TRBV30	-	CAWGPAQNQPQHF	TGTGCCTGGGGACCTGCCCAGAACCAGCCCCAGCATTTT
16	few	TRBJ2-3	TRBV4-1	-	CASSLVGVEGTDTQYF	TGCGCCAGCAGTCTCGTAGGGGTAGAAGGCACAGATACGCAGTATTTT
14	-	TRBJ1-1	TRBV20-1	TRBD1	CSARDGQGSTEAFF	TGCAGTGCTAGAGATGGACAGGGAAGTACTGAAGCTTTCTTT
13	many	TRBJ1-2	TRBV7-6	TRBD1	CASSPGGWKGYTF	TGTGCCAGCAGCCCAGGGGGGTGGAAGGGCTACACCTTC
15	once	TRBJ2-7	TRBV5-1	-	CASNPWDSLLYEQYF	TGCGCCAGCAATCCCTGGGACTCCCTTTTATACGAGCAGTACTTC
13	-	TRBJ1-1	TRBV4-1	-	CASSQFPHTEAFF	TGCGCCAGCAGCCAGTTTCCGCACACTGAAGCTTTCTTT
14	-	TRBJ2-5	TRBV20-1	-	CSARDLTLQETQYF	TGCAGTGCTAGAGATTTGACCTTACAAGAGACCCAGTACTTC
14	-	TRBJ1-4	TRBV12-3/TRBV12-4	TRBD1	CASSLSGGWEKLFF	TGTGCCAGCAGTTTATCAGGGGGCTGGGAAAAACTGTTTTTT
13	few	TRBJ1-1	TRBV29-1	-	CSARVGGDTEAFF	TGCAGCGCCCGTGTCGGCGGGGACACTGAAGCTTTCTTT
15	few	TRBJ2-7	TRBV6-6	-	CASNYSGGRQLRQYF	TGTGCCAGCAATTACTCGGGCGGGCGGCAACTACGGCAGTACTTC
14	few	TRBJ2-7	TRBV30	TRBD2	CAWRAGGWSYEQYF	TGTGCCTGGAGAGCGGGGGGTTGGTCCTACGAGCAGTACTTC
17	-	TRBJ2-5	TRBV12-3/TRBV12-4	TRBD1	CASSFQPSGTGGKEQYF	TGTGCCAGCAGTTTCCAACCGTCCGGGACAGGGGGAAAAGAGCAGTACTTC
15	-	TRBJ2-7	TRBV12-3/TRBV12-4	-	CASSLEVQGDDEQYF	TGTGCCAGCAGTTTAGAGGTCCAGGGAGATGACGAGCAGTACTTC
15	-	TRBJ2-2	TRBV12-3/TRBV12-4	-	CASTDRVPNTGELFF	TGTGCCAGCACCGATAGGGTCCCCAACACCGGGGAGCTGTTTTTT
16	few	TRBJ2-7	TRBV6-2/TRBV6-3	-	CASRSTRQKGTYEQYF	TGTGCCAGCAGGAGTACTCGACAGAAAGGGACCTACGAGCAGTACTTC
16	-	TRBJ2-1	TRBV15	-	CATSSLNRGANNEQFF	TGTGCCACCAGCAGCCTAAACCGCGGCGCAAACAATGAGCAGTTCTTC
15	-	TRBJ2-7	TRBV11-1	-	CASSHCDGSSYEQYF	TGTGCCAGCAGCCACTGTGACGGAAGCTCCTACGAGCAGTACTTC
16	-	TRBJ1-1	TRBV18	-	CASSPQTGRLNTEAFF	TGTGCCAGCTCACCACAAACAGGGAGGCTGAACACTGAAGCTTTCTTT
16	-	TRBJ1-2	TRBV6-6	-	CASSSGRLGGYYGYTF	TGTGCCAGCAGTTCGGGCCGACTAGGGGGGTACTATGGCTACACCTTC
11	-	TRBJ1-1	TRBV7-2	-	CASSPRREAFF	TGTGCCAGCAGCCCCCGTAGGGAAGCTTTCTTT
15	-	TRBJ2-5	TRBV20-1	TRBD2	CSAREGLAFIETQYF	TGCAGTGCTAGAGAAGGACTAGCGTTTATAGAGACCCAGTACTTC
17	-	TRBJ1-2	TRBV5-4	-	CASSLALAMDGSYGYTF	TGTGCCAGCAGCTTGGCCCTAGCGATGGACGGCTCCTATGGCTACACCTTC
19	-	TRBJ2-4	TRBV4-1	TRBD2	CASSQDLPLAGGIQNIQYF	TGCGCCAGCAGCCAAGATCTACCACTAGCGGGAGGGATTCAAAACATTCAGTACTTC
14	-	TRBJ1-2	TRBV6-5	-	CASSLGQPIYGYTF	TGTGCCAGCAGTTTGGGGCAGCCGATCTATGGCTACACCTTC
17	once	TRBJ2-3	TRBV4-2	-	CASSQGSGAQTADTQYF	TGTGCCAGCAGTCAAGGGAGCGGAGCACAAACGGCAGATACGCAGTATTTT
16	-	TRBJ2-4	TRBV7-2	TRBD2	CASSRGLAGGWDIQYF	TGTGCCAGCAGCCGTGGCTTAGCGGGGGGGTGGGACATTCAGTACTTC
13	-	TRBJ1-2	TRBV6-4	TRBD1	CASSDGTGFGCTF	TGTGCCAGCAGTGACGGGACAGGCTTTGGCTGCACCTTC
17	few	TRBJ2-1	TRBV5-1	TRBD1	CASSYLAGTGDLNEQFF	TGCGCCAGCAGCTACCTAGCCGGGACAGGGGATCTCAATGAGCAGTTCTTC
13	few	TRBJ1-1	TRBV4-3	-	CASSQDPGSEAFF	TGCGCCAGCAGCCAAGATCCGGGTTCTGAAGCTTTCTTT
11	-	TRBJ1-2	TRBV6-2/TRBV6-3	-	CASSFRRGYTF	TGCGCCAGCAGTTTTCGACGTGGCTACACCTTC
14	-	TRBJ2-3	TRBV7-2	-	CASSLVPGTDMRYF	TGTGCCAGCAGCTTAGTCCCGGGCACAGATATGCGGTATTTT
15	-	TRBJ2-1	TRBV5-1	-	CASSLDPTKVNEQFF	TGCGCCAGCAGCTTGGACCCGACGAAGGTCAATGAGCAGTTCTTC
14	-	TRBJ2-7	TRBV4-1	-	CASSQEGGYHEQYF	TGCGCCAGCAGCCAAGAAGGGGGTTACCACGAGCAGTACTTC
15	-	TRBJ1-2	TRBV9	-	CASSVVPGGFYGYTF	TGTGCCAGCAGCGTAGTCCCCGGTGGGTTTTATGGCTACACCTTC
15	few	TRBJ1-5	TRBV2	-	CASKRTDHSNQPQHF	TGTGCCAGCAAACGGACAGATCATAGCAATCAGCCCCAGCATTTT
19	-	TRBJ2-6	TRBV9	TRBD1	CASSVARTGSPSGANVLTF	TGTGCCAGCAGCGTAGCTAGGACAGGGTCCCCATCTGGGGCCAACGTCCTGACTTTC
14	-	TRBJ1-6	TRBV20-1	-	CSAIASSYNSPLHF	TGCAGTGCTATCGCCAGCTCCTATAATTCACCCCTCCACTTT
14	many	TRBJ2-5	TRBV12-3/TRBV12-4	-	CASSPTGYGETQYF	TGTGCCAGCTCACCTACAGGGTACGGAGAGACCCAGTACTTC
16	few	TRBJ2-5	TRBV10-3	-	CAISDPGVATQETQYF	TGTGCCATCAGTGACCCCGGGGTGGCTACCCAAGAGACCCAGTACTTC